This TCR beta chain was observed in a study of T cell changes during pregnancy in multiple sclerosis. Produced via immunoSEQ multiplex PCR; TCRdb's table is partial and in-frame only. Altogether 90,000 or so clones are present, around 90% being singletons, with the ten largest covering 0.85% to 0.95%. V was clipped by 2 bases and J by 5 bases, with 14 bases between them. Germline V CDR1 and CDR2: MNHEY, SMNVEV (reference sequence). There are 15 residues in the CDR3. The chain links TRBV27 to TRBJ2-3, with a possible D match to TRBD1 (5 bases). Sequences were derived from peripheral blood, sampled before pregnancy. The sequence came from a female donor with multiple sclerosis, enrolled in a pregnancy study. CDR3 bases: TGTGCCAGCAGTTTAGATCAGGGTAGTAGAGATACGCAGTATTTT. Protein sequence: CASSLDQGSRDTQYF.